This T cell receptor beta chain was sequenced in a study of shared clonotypes between healthy human individuals. Regarding the study as a whole: Naive subsets generally had larger estimated richness than memory subsets. Though the depth was large, rarefaction showed that sorted-subset sequencing was incomplete.

Worth noting for this clone: No antigen is known for it.

Sequenced by immunoSEQ multiplex PCR; TCRdb stores in-frame clones only, minus some. The sample holds some 2,400,000 clones, 95% seen once. Trimming removed 6 bases from V and 8 bases from J; junction bases left unmatched: 18. The CDR3 is made up of 15 amino acids. The V gene's germline CDR1 is SQVTM and CDR2 ANQGSEA. Material for sequencing was naive CD4+ T cells sorted from blood. Subset indicated: CD45RA+ positively selected. The source is a man between 18 and 35 years old in good health. The chain joins TRBV29-1 to TRBJ1-2, with TRBD1 matching 7 bases. CDR3 bases: TGCAGCGTCAAAGACAGGGTATCGGGAGTGGGGGGCTACACCTTC. It specifies CSVKDRVSGVGGYTF.